Listed here is a single TCR beta chain. No antigen is known for it. The PCR employed 60 Vbeta primers together with 13 Jbeta primers. Clones were read by immunoSEQ multiplex PCR, and TCRdb kept only the in-frame ones, dropping some. The sample gives about 170,000 clones, approximately 81% of which show up once; around 1.5% is in the top ten. This record belongs to a study of cytomegalovirus exposure and HLA in healthy donors. Study findings and constraints: In vitro confirmation showed a few CMV-associated chains to be CMV antigen specific. According to the study, around 160 TCR beta chains were cytomegalovirus-associated.

Looked up from germline, CDR1 is MGHRA and CDR2 is YSYEKL. The CDR3 runs 16 residues. The germline V and J ends were trimmed by 0 bases and 0 bases, with 11 bases remaining between them. Sequencing was carried out using PBMCs. The clonotype originates from a male donor in good health and CMV-seronegative. The chain has TRBV4-1 and TRBJ1-1; D unresolved. CDR3 in amino acids: CASSQDNGIVNTEAFF. The CDR3 nucleotides read TGCGCCAGCAGCCAAGATAACGGTATAGTGAACACTGAAGCTTTCTTT.